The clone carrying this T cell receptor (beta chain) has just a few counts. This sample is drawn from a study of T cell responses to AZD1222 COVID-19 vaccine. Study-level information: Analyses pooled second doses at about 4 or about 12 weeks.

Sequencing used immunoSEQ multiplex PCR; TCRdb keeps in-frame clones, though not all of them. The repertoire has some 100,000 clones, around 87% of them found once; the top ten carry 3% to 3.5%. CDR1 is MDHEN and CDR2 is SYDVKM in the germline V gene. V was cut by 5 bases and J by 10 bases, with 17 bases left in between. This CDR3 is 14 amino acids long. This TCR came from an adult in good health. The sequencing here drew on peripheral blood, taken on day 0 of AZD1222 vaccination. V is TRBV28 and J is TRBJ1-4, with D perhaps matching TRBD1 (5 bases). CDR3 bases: TGTGCCAGCAGTCCGCGTGGACAATCCAGAAAACTGTTTTTT. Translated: CASSPRGQSRKLFF.